Sequencing of this T cell receptor (beta chain) was carried out in a study of patients and donors after allogeneic stem cell transplantation. TCRdb redid the calling of the RT-PCR reads with MiXCR, one entry per CDR3 protein. This sample has about 160,000 distinct CDR3 sequences, with approximately 24% found just once. Looked up from germline, CDR1 is SQVTM and CDR2 is ANQGSEA. The CDR3 consists of 14 residues. V was cut by 1 base and J by 0 bases, with 9 bases left in between. The chain uses TRBV29-1 and TRBJ1-1; D may be TRBD1 (5 bases). The source of this sequence is a human donor who was either an allogeneic HSCT recipient or a stem cell or donor lymphocyte infusion donor (not recorded which). It is not recorded whose cells these are; they may come from a transplant donor. Sequencing was done on a sample of blood, either unsorted or a sorted T cell fraction (not recorded which). In DNA, the CDR3 is TGCAGCGTTGAAGGCGACAGACTGAACACTGAAGCTTTCTTT. Translation gives CSVEGDRLNTEAFF.